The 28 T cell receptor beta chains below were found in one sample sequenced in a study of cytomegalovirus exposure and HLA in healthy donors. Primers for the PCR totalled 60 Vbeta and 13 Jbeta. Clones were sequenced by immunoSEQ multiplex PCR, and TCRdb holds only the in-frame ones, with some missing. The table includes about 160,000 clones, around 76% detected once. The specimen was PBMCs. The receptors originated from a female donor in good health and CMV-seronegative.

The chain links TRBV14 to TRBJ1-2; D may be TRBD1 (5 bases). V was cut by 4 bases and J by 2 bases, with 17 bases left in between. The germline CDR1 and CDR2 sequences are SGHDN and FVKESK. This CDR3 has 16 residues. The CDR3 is CASSPIGQGTNYGYTF. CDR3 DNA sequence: TGTGCCAGCAGCCCGATCGGGCAGGGAACCAACTATGGCTACACCTTC.

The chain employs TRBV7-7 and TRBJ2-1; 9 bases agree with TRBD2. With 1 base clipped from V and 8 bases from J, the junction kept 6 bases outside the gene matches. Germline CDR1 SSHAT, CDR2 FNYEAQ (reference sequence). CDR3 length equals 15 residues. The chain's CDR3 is CASSLEASGVYEQFF. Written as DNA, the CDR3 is TGTGCCAGCAGCTTAGAGGCTAGCGGGGTCTATGAGCAGTTCTTC. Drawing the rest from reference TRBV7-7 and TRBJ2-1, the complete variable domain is GAGVSQSPRYKVTKRGQDVTLRCDPISSHATLYWYQQALGQGPEFLTYFNYEAQPDKSGLPSDRFSAERPEGSISTLTIQRTEQRDSAMYRCASSLEASGVYEQFFGPGTRLTVL.

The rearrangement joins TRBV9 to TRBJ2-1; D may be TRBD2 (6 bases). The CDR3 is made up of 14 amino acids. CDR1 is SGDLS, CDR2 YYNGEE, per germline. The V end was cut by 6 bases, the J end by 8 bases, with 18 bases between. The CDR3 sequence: CASNEKGLGDEQFF. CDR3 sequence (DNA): TGTGCCAGCAACGAAAAGGGACTCGGAGATGAGCAGTTCTTC.

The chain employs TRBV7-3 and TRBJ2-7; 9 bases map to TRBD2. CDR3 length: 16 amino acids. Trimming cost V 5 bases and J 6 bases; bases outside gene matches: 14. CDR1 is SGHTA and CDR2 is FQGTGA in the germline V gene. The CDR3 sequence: CASSVSGSAHLSEQYF. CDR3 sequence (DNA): TGTGCCAGCAGCGTTAGCGGGAGCGCTCATCTAAGCGAGCAGTACTTC.

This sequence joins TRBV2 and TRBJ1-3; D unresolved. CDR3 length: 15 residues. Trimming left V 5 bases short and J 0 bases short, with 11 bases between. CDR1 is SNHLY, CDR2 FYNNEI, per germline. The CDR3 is CASSPTWSSGNTIYF. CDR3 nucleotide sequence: TGTGCCAGCAGTCCCACATGGAGCTCTGGAAACACCATATATTTT.

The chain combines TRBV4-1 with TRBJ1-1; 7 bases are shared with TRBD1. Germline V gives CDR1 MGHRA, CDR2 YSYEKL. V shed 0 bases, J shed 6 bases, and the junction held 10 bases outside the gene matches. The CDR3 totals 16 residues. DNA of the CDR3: TGCGCCAGCAGCCAAGATCGTTGGACAGGCGGTTCTGAAGCTTTCTTT. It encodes CASSQDRWTGGSEAFF.

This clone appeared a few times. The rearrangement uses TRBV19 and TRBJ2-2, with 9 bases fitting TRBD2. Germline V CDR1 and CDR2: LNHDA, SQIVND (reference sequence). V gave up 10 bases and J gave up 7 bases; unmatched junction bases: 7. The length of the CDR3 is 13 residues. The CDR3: CATQTSGDGELFF. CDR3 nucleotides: TGTGCCACCCAGACTAGCGGCGACGGGGAGCTGTTTTTT.

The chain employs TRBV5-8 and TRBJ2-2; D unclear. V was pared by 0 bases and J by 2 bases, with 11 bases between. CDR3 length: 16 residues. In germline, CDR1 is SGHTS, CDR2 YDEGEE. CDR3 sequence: CASSLARPTNTGELFF. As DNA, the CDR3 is TGTGCCAGCAGCTTGGCCCGACCGACTAACACCGGGGAGCTGTTTTTT.

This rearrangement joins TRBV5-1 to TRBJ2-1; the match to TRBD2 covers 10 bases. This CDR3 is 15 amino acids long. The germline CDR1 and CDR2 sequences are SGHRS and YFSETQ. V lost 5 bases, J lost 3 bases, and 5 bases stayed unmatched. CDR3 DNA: TGCGCCAGCAGTCGAGGACTAGCGGACTACAATGAGCAGTTCTTC. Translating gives CASSRGLADYNEQFF.

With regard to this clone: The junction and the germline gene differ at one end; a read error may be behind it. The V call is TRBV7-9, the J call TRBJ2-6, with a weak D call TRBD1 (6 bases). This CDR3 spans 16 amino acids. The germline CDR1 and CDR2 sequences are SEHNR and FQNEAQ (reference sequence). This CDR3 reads CSSTLPRGAGANVLTF. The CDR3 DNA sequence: TGTTCCAGCACCCTTCCCAGGGGCGCTGGGGCCAACGTCCTGACTTTC.

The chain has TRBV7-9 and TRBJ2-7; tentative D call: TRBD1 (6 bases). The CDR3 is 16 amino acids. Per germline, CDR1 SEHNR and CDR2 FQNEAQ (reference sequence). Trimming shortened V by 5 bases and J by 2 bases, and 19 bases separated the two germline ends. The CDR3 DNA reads TGTGCCAGCAGCAAAGGAATCCGGGACACCGCCTACGAGCAGTACTTC. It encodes CASSKGIRDTAYEQYF.

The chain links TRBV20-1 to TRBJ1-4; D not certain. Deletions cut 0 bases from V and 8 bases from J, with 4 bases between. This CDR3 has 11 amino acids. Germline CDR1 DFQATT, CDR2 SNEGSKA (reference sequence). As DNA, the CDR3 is TGCAGTGCTAGAGATGGCGAAAAACTGTTTTTT. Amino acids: CSARDGEKLFF.

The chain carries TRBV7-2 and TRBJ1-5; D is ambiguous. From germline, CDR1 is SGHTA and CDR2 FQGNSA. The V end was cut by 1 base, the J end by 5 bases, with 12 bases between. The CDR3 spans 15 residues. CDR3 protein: CASSLGGWVDQPQHF. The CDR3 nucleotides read TGTGCCAGCAGCTTAGGAGGGTGGGTGGATCAGCCCCAGCATTTT.

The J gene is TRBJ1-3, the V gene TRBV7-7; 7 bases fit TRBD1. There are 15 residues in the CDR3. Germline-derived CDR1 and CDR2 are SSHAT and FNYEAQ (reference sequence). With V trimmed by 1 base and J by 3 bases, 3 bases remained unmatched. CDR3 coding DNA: TGTGCCAGCAGCTTAGACAGGGGCTTTGGAAACACCATATATTTT. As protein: CASSLDRGFGNTIYF.

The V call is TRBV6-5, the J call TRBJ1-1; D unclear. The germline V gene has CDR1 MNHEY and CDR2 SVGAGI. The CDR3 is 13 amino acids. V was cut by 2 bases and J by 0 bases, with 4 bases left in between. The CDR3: CASSYTVNTEAFF. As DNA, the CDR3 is TGTGCCAGCAGTTACACAGTGAACACTGAAGCTTTCTTT.

The DNA of the CDR3 is TGTGCCAGCAGCCGCGGGGCCCTCACTGAAGCTTTCTTT. This encodes CASSRGALTEAFF. The chain joins TRBV27 to TRBJ1-1; possibly TRBD1 for D (5 bases). The CDR3 totals 13 residues. Trimming left V 6 bases short and J 4 bases short, with 12 bases between. From germline, CDR1 is MNHEY and CDR2 SMNVEV (reference sequence).

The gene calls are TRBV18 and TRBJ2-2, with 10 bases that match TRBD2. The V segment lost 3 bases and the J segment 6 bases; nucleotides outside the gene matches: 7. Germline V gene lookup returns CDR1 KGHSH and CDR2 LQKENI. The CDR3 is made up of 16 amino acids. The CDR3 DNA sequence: TGTGCCAGCTCACCCTCGGGACTAGCGTTCGCCGGGGAGCTGTTTTTT. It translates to CASSPSGLAFAGELFF.

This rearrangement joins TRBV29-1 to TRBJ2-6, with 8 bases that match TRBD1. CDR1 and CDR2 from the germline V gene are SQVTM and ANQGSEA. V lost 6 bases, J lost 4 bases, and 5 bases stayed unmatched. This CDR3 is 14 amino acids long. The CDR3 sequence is CSVTGARGANVLTF. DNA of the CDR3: TGCAGCGTGACAGGGGCTCGGGGGGCCAACGTCCTGACTTTC.

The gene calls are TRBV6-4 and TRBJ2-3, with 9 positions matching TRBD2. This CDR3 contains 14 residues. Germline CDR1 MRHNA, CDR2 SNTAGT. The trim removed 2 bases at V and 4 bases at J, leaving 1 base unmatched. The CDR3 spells CASSDAGGPDTQYF. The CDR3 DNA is TGTGCCAGCAGTGACGCGGGAGGGCCAGATACGCAGTATTTT.

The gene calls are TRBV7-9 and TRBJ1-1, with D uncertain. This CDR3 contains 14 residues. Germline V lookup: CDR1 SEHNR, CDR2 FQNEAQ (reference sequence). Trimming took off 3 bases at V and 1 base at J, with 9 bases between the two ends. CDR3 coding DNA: TGTGCCAGCAGCTTTGCGCGTGAGAACACTGAAGCTTTCTTT. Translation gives CASSFARENTEAFF.

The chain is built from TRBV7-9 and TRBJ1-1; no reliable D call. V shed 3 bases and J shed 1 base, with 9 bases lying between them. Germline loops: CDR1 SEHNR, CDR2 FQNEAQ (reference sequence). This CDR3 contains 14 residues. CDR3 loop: CASSFLGRNTEAFF. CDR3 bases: TGTGCCAGCAGCTTCCTCGGGAGGAACACTGAAGCTTTCTTT. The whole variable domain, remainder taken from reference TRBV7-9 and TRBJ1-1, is DTGVSQNPRHKITKRGQNVTFRCDPISEHNRLYWYRQTLGQGPEFLTYFQNEAQLEKSRLLSDRFSAERPKGSFSTLEIQRTEQGDSAMYLCASSFLGRNTEAFFGQGTRLTVV.

DNA of the CDR3: TGTGCCAGCAGTTCCACCGGAGGACAGGGGAGCTATGGCTACACCTTC. This encodes CASSSTGGQGSYGYTF. The genes are TRBV27 and TRBJ1-2, with TRBD1 identical over 9 bases. The J segment lost 4 bases and the V segment lost 4 bases, leaving 10 bases of the junction unmatched. Germline V gene data show CDR1 as MNHEY and CDR2 as SMNVEV (reference sequence). The CDR3 is 16 amino acids.

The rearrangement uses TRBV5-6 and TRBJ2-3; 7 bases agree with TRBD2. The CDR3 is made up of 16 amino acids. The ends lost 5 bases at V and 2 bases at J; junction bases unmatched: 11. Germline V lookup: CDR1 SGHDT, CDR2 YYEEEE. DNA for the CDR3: TGTGCCAGCAGGCCGGAACCTACTAGCGCCACAGATACGCAGTATTTT. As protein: CASRPEPTSATDTQYF.

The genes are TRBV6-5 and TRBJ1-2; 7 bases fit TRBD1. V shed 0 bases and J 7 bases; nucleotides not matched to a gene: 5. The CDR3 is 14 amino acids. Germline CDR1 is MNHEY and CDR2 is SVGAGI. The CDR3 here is CASSYSRGLGGYTF. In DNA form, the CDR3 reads TGTGCCAGCAGTTACTCAAGGGGGCTTGGTGGCTACACCTTC.

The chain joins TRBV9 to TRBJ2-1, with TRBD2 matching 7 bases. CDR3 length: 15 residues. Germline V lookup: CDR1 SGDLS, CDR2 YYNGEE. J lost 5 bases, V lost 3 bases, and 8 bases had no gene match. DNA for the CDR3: TGTGCCAGCAGCGCCGGGGGGTTTCCTAACAATGAGCAGTTCTTC. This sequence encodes CASSAGGFPNNEQFF.

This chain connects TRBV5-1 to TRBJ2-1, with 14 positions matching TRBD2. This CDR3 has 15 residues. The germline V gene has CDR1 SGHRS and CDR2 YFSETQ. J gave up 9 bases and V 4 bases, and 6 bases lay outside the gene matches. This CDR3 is CASSPGLAGEGEQFF. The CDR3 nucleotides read TGCGCCAGCAGCCCGGGACTAGCGGGAGAGGGTGAGCAGTTCTTC.

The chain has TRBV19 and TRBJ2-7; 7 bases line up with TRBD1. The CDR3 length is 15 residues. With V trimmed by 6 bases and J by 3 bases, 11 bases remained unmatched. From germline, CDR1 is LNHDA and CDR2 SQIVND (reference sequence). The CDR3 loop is CASSYGMQGVYEQYF. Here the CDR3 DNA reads TGTGCCAGTAGCTACGGGATGCAGGGGGTCTACGAGCAGTACTTC. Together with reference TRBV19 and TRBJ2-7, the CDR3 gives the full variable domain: DGGITQSPKYLFRKEGQNVTLSCEQNLNHDAMYWYRQDPGQGLRLIYYSQIVNDFQKGDIAEGYSVSREKKESFPLTVTSAQKNPTAFYLCASSYGMQGVYEQYFGPGTRLTVT.

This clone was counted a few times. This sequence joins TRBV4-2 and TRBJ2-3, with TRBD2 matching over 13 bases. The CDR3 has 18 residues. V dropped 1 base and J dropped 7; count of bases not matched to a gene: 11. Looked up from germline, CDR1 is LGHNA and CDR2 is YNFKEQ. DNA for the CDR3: TGTGCCAGCAGCCAAGGGACTAGCGGGAGTGAGGTCCGTCATACGCAGTATTTT. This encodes CASSQGTSGSEVRHTQYF.